This T cell receptor (beta chain) was recorded in a study of T cells in Graves' hyperthyroidism and ophthalmopathy. Regions amplified from RNA transcripts were the TCR beta CDR3 regions. The primer set for the first-round RT-PCR of the TCR CDR3 was HTBI. Each CDR3 protein is one row after TCRdb ran MiXCR on the multiplex PCR reads. Among fewer than 110,000 distinct CDR3 sequences listed, 16% were seen once. Many counts were recorded for this clonotype. Its specificity is not known. Study-level findings and limits: Ophthalmopathy got predicted by the model a median approximately 6.4 months before its onset.

Patients having uncontrolled infection, another autoimmune disease, pregnancy or lactation were not included. For the diagnoses, clinical symptoms, serum thyroxine and TRAb, thyroid ultrasound and orbital computed tomography were used. Per germline, CDR1 SGHTA and CDR2 FQGNSA. This CDR3 is built from 14 residues. Trimming pared 5 bases from V and 4 bases from J, leaving 14 bases between. The receptor's source is a woman between 50 and 59 years old with Graves' hyperthyroidism. The sequenced sample was blood. This rearrangement joins TRBV7-2 to TRBJ1-2; D gene uncertain. Here the CDR3 reads CASSTGLGIYGYTF. CDR3 coding DNA: TGTGCCAGCAGCACGGGCCTGGGGATCTATGGCTACACCTTC.